What follows is one TCR beta chain and its context. Its antigen is as yet unknown. Germline V gives CDR1 SGHDN, CDR2 FVKESK. V lost 4 bases and J lost 7, with 10 bases in between. The CDR3 is 12 amino acids. The sample is drawn from a study of T cells in localized non-small cell lung cancer. Produced via immunoSEQ multiplex PCR; TCRdb's table is partial and in-frame only. The sample holds 2,500 to 3,500 clones, roughly a third seen once. The study's findings and limits: Tumor trailed uninvolved adjacent lung in T cell clonality, which peaked there. Owing to sequencing of a solitary tumor region, heterogeneity cannot be discounted. A median of 57 of the top 100 tumor clones appeared in adjacent lung, which was paired and uninvolved. An association was observed between higher blood T cell density and longer overall survival.

The TCR sequence derives from a male donor older than 55 with stage I squamous cell lung carcinoma. The genes are TRBV14 and TRBJ1-1; D is unclear. The sequences come from lung tumor tissue, collected before any cancer treatment. The DNA for the CDR3 is TGTGCCAGCAGCCTAGGACCTGTTGAAGCTTTCTTT. Amino acid sequence: CASSLGPVEAFF. The full variable domain, completed using reference TRBV14 and TRBJ1-1, is EAGVTQFPSHSVIEKGQTVTLRCDPISGHDNLYWYRRVMGKEIKFLLHFVKESKQDESGMPNNRFLAERTGGTYSTLKVQPAELEDSGVYFCASSLGPVEAFFGQGTRLTVV.